Each of the 7 T cell receptor beta chains below was sequenced from the same sample in a study of human T cells and chemical hapten exposure. TCRdb called the RACE reads again in MiXCR, with one record for every CDR3 protein. The sample contains tens of thousands of distinct CDR3 sequences, 8.5% to 14% of which appear only once. Specified time point: patch test 3, about 24 weeks after DPC sensitization. Treatment given: therapeutic diphenylcyclopropenone sensitization with weekly scalp DPC. The specimen was whole blood, collected in connection with sensitization to the hapten diphenylcyclopropenone (DPC). The receptors originated from a woman aged 45-59 years with alopecia areata. Some clones in this sample may be carry-over from other donors' samples.

The sample holds many counts of this clonotype. The chain combines TRBV4-2 with TRBJ1-2, with TRBD1 matching 8 bases. The CDR3 consists of 15 residues. V was clipped by 0 bases and J by 5 bases; unmatched bases: 5. Germline values: CDR1 LGHNA, CDR2 YNFKEQ. CDR3 sequence reads: CASSQETGGNYGYTF. As DNA, the CDR3 is TGTGCCAGCAGCCAAGAAACAGGGGGAAATTATGGCTACACCTTC.

CDR3 in DNA: TGCGCCAGCAGCTCCCAGGCGGGACTAGCGGGAAGCGAGCAGTACTTC. Its protein product is CASSSQAGLAGSEQYF. J is TRBJ2-7 and V is TRBV5-1, with 13 bases fitting TRBD2. J was trimmed by 6 bases and V by 3 bases; bases with no gene match: 9. CDR1 is SGHRS and CDR2 is YFSETQ in the germline V gene. The CDR3 sequence is 16 residues long.

There are many counts of this clonotype. J is TRBJ2-7 and V is TRBV12-3 or TRBV12-4; weak D call: TRBD1 (6 bases). Trimming shortened V by 2 bases and J by 4 bases, and 9 bases separated the two germline ends. This CDR3 comprises 13 residues. As DNA, the CDR3 is TGTGCCAGCAGTTTAAACAGGGCTTACGAGCAGTACTTC. This gives the protein CASSLNRAYEQYF.

Ten or more counts support this clonotype. The chain uses TRBV3-1 and TRBJ2-5, with 8 bases aligning to TRBD2. The germline V gene has CDR1 LGHDT and CDR2 YNNKEL (reference sequence). Germline trimming cut 2 bases from V and 1 base from J; bases unmatched to any gene: 18. The CDR3 has 20 residues. CDR3 sequence: CASSQRFFSAGGDAQETQYF. The CDR3 DNA reads TGTGCCAGCAGCCAACGGTTTTTTAGTGCGGGAGGTGACGCCCAAGAGACCCAGTACTTC.

This clonotype was seen more than once but under ten times. This chain connects TRBV11-2 to TRBJ2-7, with D tentatively TRBD1 (6 bases). The CDR3 consists of 14 residues. Trimming took off 4 bases at V and 2 bases at J, with 12 bases between the two ends. Germline CDR1 and CDR2: SGHAT and FQNNGV. CDR3 in DNA: TGTGCCAGCAGCTCCTACAGGGATGCCTACGAGCAGTACTTC. Protein sequence: CASSSYRDAYEQYF.

This clonotype appeared many times. The V and J genes are TRBV28 and TRBJ1-4, with no clear D. Trimming took off 10 bases at V and 5 bases at J, with 11 bases between the two ends. Germline-derived CDR1 and CDR2 are MDHEN and SYDVKM. The CDR3 contains 12 residues. The CDR3 DNA is TGTGCCACCGCTTTATGGAATGAAAAACTGTTTTTT. It encodes CATALWNEKLFF.

Ten or more counts support this clonotype. The chain uses TRBV6-2 or TRBV6-3 and TRBJ1-5; D is possibly TRBD1 (5 bases). Trimming shortened V by 2 bases and J by 5 bases, and 13 bases separated the two germline ends. Per the germline V gene, CDR1 is MNHEY and CDR2 is SVGEGT. The CDR3 has 15 residues. The chain's CDR3 is CASSYRGQGDQPQHF. DNA for the CDR3: TGTGCCAGCAGTTACCGCGGGCAGGGCGATCAGCCCCAGCATTTT.